What follows are 10 T cell receptor beta chains derived from one specimen sequenced in a study of blood T cell repertoires in COVID-19 (dated by TCRdb to about 2020). The receptor library was made with the immunoSEQ multiplex PCR assay. TCRdb's version of the immuneACCESS table is confined to in-frame rearrangements and falls short of the full clone set. An unresolved V gene accounts for under half of the shortfall where checked; the remainder is of unknown origin. Here the sample has fewer than 400,000 clones; just over 85% occur a single time. The ten top clones hold 4% to 5% of the sample. Sequencing was performed on PBMCs or T cells enriched from blood (not recorded which). Receptors were obtained from a man aged 25-45 years who had recovered from COVID-19.

A word on this clone: The sample carries other DNA sequences with the same CDR3. The V call is TRBV7-2, the J call TRBJ2-5; 7 bases map to TRBD2. V trimming: 1 base; J trimming: 2 bases; junction bases outside the gene matches: 7. The CDR3 length is 16 residues. In germline, CDR1 is SGHTA, CDR2 FQGNSA. The CDR3 coding sequence is TGTGCCAGCAGCTTAGGGCTAGCGGCCACGCAAGAGACCCAGTACTTC. It translates to CASSLGLAATQETQYF.

V is TRBV14 and J is TRBJ1-1; D call uncertain. CDR1 is SGHDN and CDR2 is FVKESK in the germline V gene. V was clipped by 4 bases and J by 1 base, with 7 bases between them. The CDR3 is 13 amino acids. The CDR3, as DNA: TGTGCCAGCAGCCCTTACGGGAACACTGAAGCTTTCTTT. Protein: CASSPYGNTEAFF.

This chain links TRBV7-6 with TRBJ2-7; the D is unclear. CDR3 length: 12 residues. V lost 6 bases to trimming and J lost 2 bases, with 8 bases between them. Germline loops: CDR1 SGHVS, CDR2 FNYEAQ. The CDR3 here is CASSGSTYEQYF. The CDR3 coding sequence is TGTGCCAGCAGTGGCAGTACCTACGAGCAGTACTTC. The full variable domain, rest sourced from reference TRBV7-6 and TRBJ2-7, is GAGVSQSPRYKVTKRGQDVALRCDPISGHVSLYWYRQALGQGPEFLTYFNYEAQQDKSGLPNDRFSAERPEGSISTLTIQRTEQRDSAMYRCASSGSTYEQYFGPGTRLTVT.

The J gene is TRBJ2-3, the V gene TRBV24-1; 7 bases are a match to TRBD1. V lost 3 bases to trimming and J lost 4 bases; unmatched junction nucleotides: 6. Germline V CDR1 and CDR2: KGHDR, SFDVKD. The CDR3 has 15 residues. Here the CDR3 reads CATSDPTGIADTQYF. DNA of the CDR3: TGTGCCACCAGTGATCCGACAGGGATCGCAGATACGCAGTATTTT.

This clone was detected only a few times. The chain links TRBV2 to TRBJ1-6; 9 positions match TRBD1. The CDR3 spans 16 residues. Germline V gene data show CDR1 as SNHLY and CDR2 as FYNNEI. V was pared by 6 bases and J by 6 bases, with 9 bases of the junction left unmatched. CDR3 DNA sequence: TGTGCCAGCAGCCGGACAGGGGATATGCGTAATTCACCCCTCCACTTT. Residues: CASSRTGDMRNSPLHF.

The chain recombines TRBV7-9 with TRBJ2-5, with TRBD1 as a possible D gene (6 bases). The germline V and J ends were trimmed by 5 bases and 0 bases, with 16 bases remaining between them. Germline V CDR1 and CDR2: SEHNR, FQNEAQ (reference sequence). The CDR3 has 16 amino acids. DNA of the CDR3: TGTGCCAGCAGCCCTCGATTAGGGGGTAACCAAGAGACCCAGTACTTC. This translates into CASSPRLGGNQETQYF.

This chain joins TRBV7-9 and TRBJ2-1, with 10 positions matching TRBD2. The CDR3 is 13 amino acids. J lost 16 bases, V lost 3 bases, and 9 bases had no gene match. Germline V lookup: CDR1 SEHNR, CDR2 FQNEAQ (reference sequence). This CDR3 reads CASSFESLAGVFF. The DNA for the CDR3 is TGTGCCAGCAGCTTCGAGTCGCTAGCGGGGGTCTTCTTC.

The chain combines TRBV28 with TRBJ2-5; 9 positions match TRBD1. The CDR3 extends over 16 amino acids. The ends lost 5 bases at V and 1 base at J; junction bases unmatched: 8. The germline CDR1 and CDR2 sequences are MDHEN and SYDVKM. The CDR3 reads CASSTPGQGSQETQYF. In DNA form, the CDR3 reads TGTGCCAGCAGTACTCCGGGACAGGGAAGCCAAGAGACCCAGTACTTC.

The chain links TRBV10-2 to TRBJ2-5; 7 nucleotides agree with TRBD2. This CDR3 has 13 amino acids. Per germline, CDR1 WSHSY and CDR2 SAAADI. The V gene end was trimmed by 1 base and the J gene end by 6 bases; junction bases not matched to a gene: 2. The CDR3 region is CASSEWSGKTQYF. CDR3 coding DNA: TGCGCCAGCAGTGAGTGGAGCGGGAAGACCCAGTACTTC.

The chain recombines TRBV5-1 with TRBJ1-1; D is perhaps TRBD1 (6 bases). The V gene's germline CDR1 is SGHRS and CDR2 YFSETQ. There are 12 residues in the CDR3. The germline V and J ends were trimmed by 4 bases and 7 bases, with 11 bases remaining between them. CDR3 amino acids: CASSPGAGEAFF. The CDR3 bases are TGCGCCAGCAGCCCAGGGGCGGGTGAAGCTTTCTTT.